These T cell receptor beta chains were read from a single sample in a study of CD8 T cells in ankylosing spondylitis. TCRdb re-analysed the 5' RACE reads in MiXCR, keeping a single row per CDR3 protein. The table lists 150,000 to 200,000 distinct CDR3 sequences, about 16% of them singletons. Input material: blood, either unsorted or a sorted T cell fraction (not recorded which). These receptors originate from a male donor with ankylosing spondylitis or in good health (not recorded which). Each CDR3 is given with its conserved first and last residue. A D gene is named only where the DNA matches it firmly. Part of the rows lack a size; the others show once, few, many or a class for expanded clones.

d_gene	v_gene	len	j_gene	abundance	CDR3nt	CDR3aa
TRBD1	TRBV6-1	14	TRBJ1-5	many	TGTGCCAGCAGTAAGGACAGGGCAACTCAGCCCCAGCATTTT	CASSKDRATQPQHF
.	TRBV7-9	15	TRBJ2-2	many	TGTGCCAGCAGCTTTGCCGCAGGGAACACCGGGGAGCTGTTTTTT	CASSFAAGNTGELFF
.	TRBV28	13	TRBJ1-2	.	TGTGCCAGCGGGGATGGGACCGGCCGTGGCTACACCTTC	CASGDGTGRGYTF
.	TRBV5-6	17	TRBJ2-3	many	TGTGCCAGCAGTTCTGTTGAGCGGATCCCCGCACAAGATACGCAGTATTTT	CASSSVERIPAQDTQYF
.	TRBV14	16	TRBJ1-1	.	TGTGCCAACAGCTCGGCCCCGCAGGGCCTCAGCACTGAAGCTTTCTTT	CANSSAPQGLSTEAFF
TRBD1	TRBV5-1	15	TRBJ2-2	many	TGCGCCAGCAGCTTTTGGGGACAGAGCACCGGGGAGCTGTTTTTT	CASSFWGQSTGELFF
.	TRBV6-1	14	TRBJ1-4	many	TGTGCCAGCAGGGCGAGTGCAACTAATGAAAAACTGTTTTTT	CASRASATNEKLFF
.	TRBV3-1	19	TRBJ2-7	.	TGTGCCAGCTCCCAAGACCCACAACGCCCAGCAGCCAGCTCCTACGAGCAGTACTTC	CASSQDPQRPAASSYEQYF
.	TRBV5-1	14	TRBJ1-1	many	TGCGCCAGCAGCCCGGCGGGGGCGAACACTGAAGCTTTCTTT	CASSPAGANTEAFF
.	TRBV15	16	TRBJ2-7	few	TGTGCCACCAGCACTAATCCCGGGACCCTTGCCTACGAGCAGTACTTC	CATSTNPGTLAYEQYF
TRBD2	TRBV12-3/TRBV12-4	15	TRBJ2-2	.	TGTGCCAGCACCCCTTGGGGGGGGAACACCGGGGAGCTGTTTTTT	CASTPWGGNTGELFF
TRBD2	TRBV11-2	14	TRBJ2-4	.	TGTGCCAGCAGCTTAGGGGGCGGGAGGGACATTCAGTACTTC	CASSLGGGRDIQYF
TRBD2	TRBV9	17	TRBJ2-1	.	TGTGCCAGCAGCCCCGGGGGAGCGGGAGTAACCTACAATGAGCAGTTCTTC	CASSPGGAGVTYNEQFF
TRBD1	TRBV12-3/TRBV12-4	13	TRBJ2-1	many	TGTGCCAGCAGTTTGGGACAGGGGAATGAGCAGTTCTTC	CASSLGQGNEQFF
.	TRBV12-3/TRBV12-4	12	TRBJ2-3	many	TGTGCCAGCAGCCCGACCACAGATACGCAGTATTTT	CASSPTTDTQYF
.	TRBV7-9	14	TRBJ2-3	.	TGTGCCAGCAGCTTAGGGCAGATGTTGGATACGCAGTATTTT	CASSLGQMLDTQYF
.	TRBV28	10	TRBJ1-2	.	TGTGCCAGCATGGGGGGTTTCTACACCTTC	CASMGGFYTF
TRBD2	TRBV15	16	TRBJ2-1	many	TGTGCCACCAGCAGAGGAACCGGGACTAGAATGGGTGAGCAGTTCTTC	CATSRGTGTRMGEQFF
.	TRBV29-1	13	TRBJ2-2	.	TGCAGCGTTGAAGTTACACGGACCGGGGAGCTGTTTTTT	CSVEVTRTGELFF
.	TRBV2	14	TRBJ1-4	.	TGTGCCAGCAGTGAGTGGGACGTAAGAGAAAAACTGTTTTTT	CASSEWDVREKLFF
.	TRBV5-8	16	TRBJ1-1	many	TGTGCCAGCCCGAGGGCAGGGACCATGATGAACACTGAAGCTTTCTTT	CASPRAGTMMNTEAFF
.	TRBV19	14	TRBJ2-1	few	TGTGCCAGTAACCCAACCGGGGTTTACAATGAGCAGTTCTTC	CASNPTGVYNEQFF
.	TRBV7-8	16	TRBJ2-1	many	TGTGCCAGCAGCTTAGGTCGGGGGAGCTCCTACAATGAGCAGTTCTTC	CASSLGRGSSYNEQFF
TRBD1	TRBV12-3/TRBV12-4	15	TRBJ1-6	many	TGTGCCAGCAGAGCCGGGACAGGGTCCTATTCACCCCTCCACTTT	CASRAGTGSYSPLHF
.	TRBV12-3/TRBV12-4	16	TRBJ2-3	many	TGTGCCAGCAGGCATGAAAGAAGGTCGCTCACAGATACGCAGTATTTT	CASRHERRSLTDTQYF
TRBD2	TRBV12-3/TRBV12-4	16	TRBJ2-2	many	TGTGCCAGCAGCATAAGGTCCGGACTAGTCCCCGGGGAGCTGTTTTTT	CASSIRSGLVPGELFF
TRBD1	TRBV20-1	19	TRBJ1-5	few	TGCAGTGCTAGAGATATGTCCTACAGGGGGAAATCGGGCAATCAGCCCCAGCATTTT	CSARDMSYRGKSGNQPQHF
TRBD1	TRBV5-1	16	TRBJ1-1	once	TGCGCCAGCACCTCCTCTCGGACAGGGTGGGACACTGAAGCTTTCTTT	CASTSSRTGWDTEAFF
.	TRBV2	14	TRBJ1-5	few	TGTGCCAGCAGTGACCCGGGGGATTCTGGGCTTTTCTATTTT	CASSDPGDSGLFYF
TRBD1	TRBV29-1	12	TRBJ2-7	few	TGCAGCGTGGGTCGGACAGGATCCGAGCAGTACTTC	CSVGRTGSEQYF
.	TRBV5-1	15	TRBJ2-7	.	TGCGCCAGCAGCTTTATGCCCCTAAGCTCCTACGAGCAGTACTTC	CASSFMPLSSYEQYF
TRBD2	TRBV5-1	16	TRBJ2-3	many	TGCGCCAGCAGCTTGGAAATAGCGGGAGGGCCAGATACGCAGTATTTT	CASSLEIAGGPDTQYF
.	TRBV29-1	11	TRBJ1-1	many	TGCAGCGGAAAGGACAGTGCCGAAGCTTTCTTT	CSGKDSAEAFF
.	TRBV27	16	TRBJ2-4	many	TGTGCCAGCAGTTCCCCTATGAATATTGCCAAAAACATTCAGTACTTC	CASSSPMNIAKNIQYF
TRBD2	TRBV5-4	17	TRBJ2-5	few	TGTGCCAGCAGCGCCGGGCTAGCGGGAGGGCCGGAGGAGACCCAGTACTTC	CASSAGLAGGPEETQYF
TRBD2	TRBV19	14	TRBJ2-1	.	TGTGCCACCCGACTAGCGGGAGTGGACAATGAGCAGTTCTTC	CATRLAGVDNEQFF
TRBD1	TRBV28	15	TRBJ2-1	few	TGTGCCAGCAGTTTATGGGTGCAGGGGACAGGAGCACAGTTCTTC	CASSLWVQGTGAQFF
TRBD1	TRBV20-1	11	TRBJ2-1	many	TGCAGTGCTACTCTAGACAGGGCGCAGTTCTTC	CSATLDRAQFF
.	TRBV28	18	TRBJ2-4	many	TGTGCCAGCAGTTTTTCTGGAGACACCCCATTAGCCAAAAACATTCAGTACTTC	CASSFSGDTPLAKNIQYF
.	TRBV20-1	15	TRBJ1-2	many	TGCAGTGCCGATCTCGAGGACGGGGGATCCTATGGCTACACCTTC	CSADLEDGGSYGYTF
.	TRBV6-5	15	TRBJ2-5	.	TGTGCCAGCAGTTATACCCCGCAGGGCCAAGAGACCCAGTACTTC	CASSYTPQGQETQYF